These 23 T cell receptor beta chains were sequenced from one sample in a study of identical twins. TCRdb passed the 5' RACE reads through MiXCR, listing each CDR3 protein once. Here the sample spans under 1 million distinct CDR3 sequences, 10% to 15% being singletons. These data are also associated with another study on yellow fever vaccine responses in identical twins.

The sample was PBMCs. The receptors originated from a woman aged 18-29 years in good health.

This clonotype has only a few counts. This sequence joins TRBV5-1 and TRBJ2-7, with D perhaps TRBD1 (6 bases). The V and J ends lost 0 bases and 4 bases respectively, with 11 bases between them. Germline V gene lookup returns CDR1 SGHRS and CDR2 YFSETQ. This CDR3 region has 14 residues. This CDR3 is CASSLAGADYEQYV. The CDR3 DNA follows: TGCGCCAGCAGCTTGGCAGGGGCCGATTACGAGCAGTACGTC.

The chain combines TRBV4-1 with TRBJ2-7; no definite D call. V gave up 1 base and J gave up 0 bases, with 7 bases separating them. This CDR3 contains 14 residues. CDR1 MGHRA and CDR2 YSYEKL come from the germline V gene. The CDR3 DNA sequence: TGCGCCAGCAGCCAAGTTTACGACTCCTACGAGCAGTACTTC. It translates to CASSQVYDSYEQYF.

This clonotype appeared a few times. The gene calls are TRBV12-3 or TRBV12-4 and TRBJ2-1; D is undetermined. Between the trimmed V and J ends, which lost 3 bases and 6 bases, there was a span of 9 bases. The CDR3 extends over 13 amino acids. The CDR3 protein is CASSFVVPNEQFF. The CDR3 DNA is TGTGCCAGCAGTTTCGTGGTCCCCAATGAGCAGTTCTTC.

The chain employs TRBV4-1 and TRBJ1-5; D is possibly TRBD1 (5 bases). Germline V gene sequence: CDR1 MGHRA, CDR2 YSYEKL. This CDR3 has 13 amino acids. Trimming took off 0 bases at V and 8 bases at J, with 8 bases between the two ends. The CDR3 loop reads CASSQEGVEPQHF. In nucleotides, the CDR3 is TGCGCCAGCAGCCAAGAAGGGGTGGAGCCCCAGCATTTT.

This clonotype was recorded a few times. The DNA of the CDR3 is TGTGCCAGCAGCTTCTCGGGACAAGTATTTGAAAAACTGTTTTTT. Encoded protein: CASSFSGQVFEKLFF. The chain employs TRBV7-9 and TRBJ1-4; TRBD1 might be the D (6 bases). In germline, CDR1 is SEHNR, CDR2 FQNEAQ (reference sequence). The CDR3 has 15 residues. V lost 3 bases, J lost 7 bases, and 15 bases lay in between.

This clonotype was seen a few times. This chain links TRBV10-2 with TRBJ2-7; 9 nucleotides line up with TRBD2. This CDR3 has 19 residues. Germline V gives CDR1 WSHSY, CDR2 SAAADI. V dropped 0 bases and J dropped 3; count of bases not matched to a gene: 15. CDR3 protein: CASSESPGVAGDIYYEQYV. DNA of the CDR3: TGCGCCAGCAGTGAGTCTCCCGGGGTAGCGGGGGATATCTACTACGAGCAGTACGTC.

This clonotype was counted at least ten times. This chain joins TRBV5-6 and TRBJ2-4; D call uncertain. Trimming pared 4 bases from V and 8 bases from J, leaving 13 bases between. Germline CDR1 is SGHDT and CDR2 is YYEEEE. The CDR3 runs 13 residues. CDR3 loop: CASSPSVKDIQYF. The CDR3 nucleotides read TGTGCCAGCAGCCCCTCGGTGAAGGACATTCAGTACTTC.

This clonotype turned up a few times. The chain employs TRBV27 and TRBJ1-2, with a possible D match to TRBD1 (6 bases). The CDR3 runs to 14 residues. The V gene lost 6 bases and the J gene lost 4 bases, with 15 bases spanning the gap. Germline V lookup: CDR1 MNHEY, CDR2 SMNVEV (reference sequence). CDR3 nucleotides: TGTGCCAGCAGGCCGCAGGGGTCCGGCTATGGCTACACCTTC. Protein: CASRPQGSGYGYTF.

This chain links TRBV20-1 with TRBJ2-7; 7 bases fit TRBD1. The CDR3 is 15 residues long. V shed 0 bases and J 6 bases; nucleotides not matched to a gene: 11. Germline CDR1 and CDR2: DFQATT and SNEGSKA (reference sequence). CDR3 DNA sequence: TGCAGTGCTAGAGATGGAGACAGGGCGGCGGGCGAGCAGTACGTC. Translation gives CSARDGDRAAGEQYV.

The chain combines TRBV12-3 or TRBV12-4 with TRBJ2-7, with D tentatively TRBD1 (6 bases). V was shortened by 5 bases and J by 3 bases, with 14 bases between the two germline ends. The CDR3 consists of 14 residues. This CDR3 is CASSKKTGFYEQYF. The DNA for the CDR3 is TGTGCCAGCAGTAAAAAGACAGGCTTCTACGAGCAGTACTTC.

This clonotype was recorded many times. The V call is TRBV24-1, the J call TRBJ2-4; D is ambiguous. This CDR3 has 13 residues. The germline V and J ends were trimmed by 9 bases and 2 bases, with 10 bases remaining between them. Germline loops: CDR1 KGHDR, CDR2 SFDVKD. Written as DNA, the CDR3 is TGTGCCACCCAAGACATTACCAAAAACATTCAGTACTTC. It encodes CATQDITKNIQYF.

This clonotype has ten or more counts. The V gene is TRBV12-3 or TRBV12-4, the J gene TRBJ2-1, with D tentatively TRBD1 or TRBD2 (5 bases each). This CDR3 spans 17 amino acids. Trimming cost V 5 bases and J 3 bases, with 20 bases left between them. CDR3 residues: CASSPGPGIEGYNEQFF. The DNA of the CDR3 is TGTGCCAGCAGTCCGGGACCAGGGATTGAGGGCTACAATGAGCAGTTCTTC.

In its sample, this clonotype was seen many times. This sequence joins TRBV4-1 and TRBJ2-1, with TRBD2 identical over 12 bases. From germline, CDR1 is MGHRA and CDR2 YSYEKL. V was clipped by 0 bases and J by 6 bases; unmatched bases: 0. This CDR3 spans 15 amino acids. The CDR3: CASSQEGLAGNEQFF. In DNA, the CDR3 is TGCGCCAGCAGCCAAGAGGGACTAGCGGGCAATGAGCAGTTCTTC.

The rearrangement joins TRBV4-2 to TRBJ2-7, with D unclear. CDR1 is LGHNA, CDR2 YNFKEQ, per germline. Trimming left V 0 bases short and J 7 bases short, with 13 bases between. CDR3 size: 14 residues. The CDR3 protein is CASSQDLGVGEQYV. CDR3 coding DNA: TGTGCCAGCAGCCAAGATCTTGGGGTAGGAGAGCAGTACGTC.

This clonotype has just a few counts. This chain joins TRBV9 and TRBJ2-2; 8 nucleotides align to TRBD2. This CDR3 has 15 residues. The germline CDR1 and CDR2 sequences are SGDLS and YYNGEE. The V and J ends lost 1 base and 3 bases, in that order; junction bases with no gene match: 2. CDR3 nucleotide sequence: TGTGCCAGCAGCGTAAGCGGGAGCCACACCGGGGAGCTGTTTTTT. Its protein is CASSVSGSHTGELFF.

This chain uses TRBV15 with TRBJ1-2, with 11 bases fitting TRBD1. CDR3 length equals 16 residues. In germline, CDR1 is LNHNV, CDR2 YYDKDF (reference sequence). Trimming took 1 base from V and 4 from J; bases not matched to a gene: 5. CDR3 residues: CATSRVSGTGGYGYTF. The CDR3 nucleotides read TGTGCCACCAGCAGAGTCTCCGGGACAGGGGGCTATGGCTACACCTTC.

This clonotype was recorded a few times. The chain uses TRBV28 and TRBJ2-3; D is unclear. CDR1 is MDHEN, CDR2 SYDVKM, per germline. The CDR3 covers 16 residues. Trimming shortened V by 0 bases and J by 4 bases, and 14 bases separated the two germline ends. The CDR3, as DNA: TGTGCCAGCAGTTTATGGACGGCAGAGGCAGCAGATACGCAGTATTTT. It is translated as CASSLWTAEAADTQYF.

The chain recombines TRBV3-1 with TRBJ1-2; no clear D gene. The CDR3 extends over 13 amino acids. V lost 4 bases, J lost 4 bases, and 10 bases lay in between. The germline gives CDR1 LGHDT, CDR2 YNNKEL (reference sequence). The CDR3 region is CASSLGSGYGYTF. As DNA, the CDR3 is TGTGCCAGCAGCCTCGGCTCCGGCTATGGCTACACCTTC.

This clonotype turned up a few times. This rearrangement joins TRBV7-9 to TRBJ2-3, with 12 nucleotides matching TRBD1. Germline values: CDR1 SEHNR, CDR2 FQNEAQ (reference sequence). Trimming removed 5 bases from V and 4 bases from J; junction bases left unmatched: 10. This CDR3 contains 17 residues. The CDR3 here is CASSARSGQGASDTQYF. In DNA, the CDR3 is TGTGCCAGCAGCGCCCGATCGGGACAGGGGGCCTCAGATACGCAGTATTTT.

This clonotype has ten or more counts. The CDR3 sequence: CASSPSWSGANTGELFF. The CDR3 DNA reads as TGTGCCAGCAGCCCCTCTTGGTCGGGGGCCAACACCGGGGAGCTGTTTTTT. The rearrangement links TRBV7-8 to TRBJ2-2, with D perhaps TRBD1 or TRBD2 (6 bases each). The CDR3 is 17 residues long. Trimming took 5 bases from V and 2 from J, leaving 18 bases between them. The germline gives CDR1 SGHVS, CDR2 FQNEAQ.

This rearrangement joins TRBV4-1 to TRBJ2-7; 7 bases agree with TRBD1. The CDR3 contains 15 residues. CDR1 is MGHRA and CDR2 is YSYEKL in the germline V gene. Germline trimming cut 4 bases from V and 4 bases from J; bases unmatched to any gene: 10. This CDR3 reads CASSPGQVGSYEQYF. The CDR3 DNA follows: TGCGCCAGCAGCCCTGGACAGGTTGGCTCGTACGAGCAGTACTTC.

This clonotype has a handful of counts. The gene calls are TRBV24-1 and TRBJ2-5, with D possibly TRBD2 on 7 matching bases. Germline CDR1 KGHDR, CDR2 SFDVKD. With 4 bases removed from V and 2 bases from J, the gap between germline ends came to 13 bases. This CDR3 is 15 amino acids long. The CDR3 nucleotides are TGTGCCACCAGTGACTTGCGGGGGCAGCAAGAGACCCAGTACTTC. Residues: CATSDLRGQQETQYF.

The chain has TRBV28 and TRBJ1-6; no clear D gene. Germline assignment: CDR1 MDHEN and CDR2 SYDVKM. Trimming removed 6 bases from V and 9 bases from J, with 12 bases in between. CDR3 length equals 13 residues. Written as DNA, the CDR3 is TGTGCCAGCAGCCGCACCCGTGGTTCACCCCTCCACTTT. Translation: CASSRTRGSPLHF.